Presented here are 3 T cell receptor beta chains from one specimen sequenced in a study of brain T cells in children with intractable seizures. The method was immunoSEQ multiplex PCR; TCRdb's version includes in-frame clones alone and lacks a portion of them. This sample has about 340,000 clones, with over 85% found just once. Time point meaning: blood from clinic visit 5 months post-surgery; TSC patient then seizure free. Sequenced here: peripheral blood, sampled roughly 5 months after surgery. The receptors derive from a boy in the first two years of life with tuberous sclerosis and intractable seizures.

The gene calls are TRBV2 and TRBJ2-7; D unclear. CDR3 length: 17 amino acids. V lost 6 bases and J lost 1, with 22 bases in between. Germline V gene data show CDR1 as SNHLY and CDR2 as FYNNEI. CDR3: CASSDFSGPALSYEQYF. The CDR3 DNA follows: TGTGCCAGCAGCGATTTTTCCGGGCCAGCCCTTTCCTACGAGCAGTACTTC.

The gene calls are TRBV24-1 and TRBJ1-2; the D is unclear. The germline CDR1 and CDR2 sequences are KGHDR and SFDVKD. Trimming took off 7 bases at V and 2 bases at J, with 10 bases between the two ends. The CDR3 sequence is 13 residues long. CDR3: CATRESENYGYTF. For the CDR3, the DNA is TGTGCCACCAGGGAATCGGAGAACTATGGCTACACCTTC.

This clone was picked up a small number of times. The chain couples TRBV10-1 to TRBJ1-1; D remains unclear. CDR1 WNHNN and CDR2 SYGVQD come from the germline V gene (reference sequence). This CDR3 has 15 residues. V gave up 0 bases and J gave up 2 bases, with 10 bases separating them. The CDR3 here is CASSESARLNTEAFF. CDR3 DNA: TGCGCCAGCAGTGAGTCGGCCAGGCTTAACACTGAAGCTTTCTTT.